This entry is about one T cell receptor beta chain. The target antigen is unknown. There are 16 residues in the CDR3. Germline-derived CDR1 and CDR2 are SGHTA and FQGNSA. The trim removed 8 bases at V and 7 bases at J, leaving 16 bases unmatched. The data stem from a study of shared clonotypes between healthy human individuals. Donors had no recently reported acute infections or vaccinations and were HIV-negative. The split of CD4+ cells yielded CD45RA+ naive and CD45RA-negative memory subsets. At deep level, the assay was performed. Libraries were prepared by immunoSEQ multiplex PCR; TCRdb keeps only in-frame clonotypes and omits some of them. The sample gives about 2.3 million clones, about nine tenths of which show up once; approximately 0.41% is in the top ten. Findings of the study overall: Estimated clonotype richness was generally higher in naive than memory subsets.

Material for sequencing was naive CD4+ T cells from PBMCs. Described subset: CD45RA+ positively selected. This sequence was found in a man between 18 and 29 years old in good health. Some clones in this sample may be carry-over from other donors' samples. J is TRBJ2-2 and V is TRBV7-2, with 7 nucleotides matching TRBD2. This CDR3 reads CASHSWGGSIVGELFF. The DNA of the CDR3 is TGTGCCAGCCACTCCTGGGGCGGGAGCATCGTCGGGGAGCTGTTTTTT.